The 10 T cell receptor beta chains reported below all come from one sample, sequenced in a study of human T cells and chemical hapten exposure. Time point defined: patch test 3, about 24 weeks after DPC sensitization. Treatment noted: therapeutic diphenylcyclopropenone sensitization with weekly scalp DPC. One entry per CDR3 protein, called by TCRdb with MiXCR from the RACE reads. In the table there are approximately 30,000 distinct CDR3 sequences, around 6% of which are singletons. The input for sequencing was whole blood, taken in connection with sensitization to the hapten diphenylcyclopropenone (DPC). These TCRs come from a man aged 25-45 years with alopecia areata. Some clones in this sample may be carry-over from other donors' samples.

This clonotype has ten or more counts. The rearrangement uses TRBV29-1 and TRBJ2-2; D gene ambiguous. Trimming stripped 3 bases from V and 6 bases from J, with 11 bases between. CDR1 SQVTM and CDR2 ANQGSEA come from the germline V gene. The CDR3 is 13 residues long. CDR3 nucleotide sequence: TGCAGCGTTGATAACGTGGGATCCGGGGAGCTGTTTTTT. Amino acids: CSVDNVGSGELFF.

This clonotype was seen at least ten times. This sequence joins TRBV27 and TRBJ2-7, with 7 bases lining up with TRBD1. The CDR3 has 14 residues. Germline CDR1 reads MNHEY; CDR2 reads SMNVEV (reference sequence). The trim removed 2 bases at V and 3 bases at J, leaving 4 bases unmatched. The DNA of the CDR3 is TGTGCCAGCAGTTTAGAGGGGGCCCACTACGAGCAGTACTTC. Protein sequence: CASSLEGAHYEQYF.

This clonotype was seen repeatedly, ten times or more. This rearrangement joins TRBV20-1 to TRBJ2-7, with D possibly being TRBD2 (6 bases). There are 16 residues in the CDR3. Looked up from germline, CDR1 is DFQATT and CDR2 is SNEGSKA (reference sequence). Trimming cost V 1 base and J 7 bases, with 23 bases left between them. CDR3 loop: CSARGAPSSALEEQYF. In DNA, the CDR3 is TGCAGTGCTAGAGGCGCCCCCTCTAGCGCCCTAGAAGAGCAGTACTTC.

The CDR3 region is CASSAGTGGEAFF. In DNA, the CDR3 is TGTGCCAGCAGTGCTGGTACCGGTGGCGAAGCTTTCTTT. This chain joins TRBV6-6 and TRBJ1-1; D is uncertain. CDR3 length: 13 residues. Germline V gives CDR1 MNHNY, CDR2 SVGAGI (reference sequence). V was shortened by 5 bases and J by 8 bases, with 15 bases between the two germline ends.

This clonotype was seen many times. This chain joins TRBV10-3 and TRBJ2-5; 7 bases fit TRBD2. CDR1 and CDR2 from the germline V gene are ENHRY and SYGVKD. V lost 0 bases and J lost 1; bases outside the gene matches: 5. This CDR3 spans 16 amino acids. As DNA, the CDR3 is TGTGCCATCAGTGAGTCGGAAGCGGGGACCCAAGAGACCCAGTACTTC. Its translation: CAISESEAGTQETQYF.

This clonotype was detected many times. The CDR3 protein is CASKQGQGVNEQFF. In DNA form, the CDR3 reads TGTGCCAGTAAACAGGGACAGGGCGTCAATGAGCAGTTCTTC. This sequence joins TRBV19 and TRBJ2-1, with 9 bases that match TRBD1. Germline V gives CDR1 LNHDA, CDR2 SQIVND (reference sequence). The CDR3 extends over 14 amino acids. The ends lost 7 bases at V and 6 bases at J; junction bases unmatched: 7.

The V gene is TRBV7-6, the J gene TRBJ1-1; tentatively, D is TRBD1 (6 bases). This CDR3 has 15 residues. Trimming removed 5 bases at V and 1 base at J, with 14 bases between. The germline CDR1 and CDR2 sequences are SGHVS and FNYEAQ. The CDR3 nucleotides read TGTGCCAGCAGCCCAAGGGGGGGAGGGAACACTGAAGCTTTCTTT. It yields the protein CASSPRGGGNTEAFF.

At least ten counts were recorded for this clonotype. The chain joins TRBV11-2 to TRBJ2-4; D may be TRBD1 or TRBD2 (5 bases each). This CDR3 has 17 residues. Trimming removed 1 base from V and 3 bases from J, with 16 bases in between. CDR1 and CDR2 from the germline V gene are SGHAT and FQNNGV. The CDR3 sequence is CASSLGGIGHDKNIQYF. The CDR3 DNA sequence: TGTGCCAGCAGCTTAGGGGGGATTGGACATGACAAAAACATTCAGTACTTC.

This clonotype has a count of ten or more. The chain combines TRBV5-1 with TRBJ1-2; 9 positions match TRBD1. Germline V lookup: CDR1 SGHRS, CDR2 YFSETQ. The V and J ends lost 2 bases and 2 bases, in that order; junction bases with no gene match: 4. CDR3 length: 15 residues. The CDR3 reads CASSLTTGGNYGYTF. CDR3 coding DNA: TGCGCCAGCAGCTTAACCACAGGGGGCAACTATGGCTACACCTTC.

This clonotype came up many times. The CDR3 sequence: CATGTGNTEAFF. For the CDR3, the DNA is TGTGCCACGGGGACGGGAAACACTGAAGCTTTCTTT. J is TRBJ1-1 and V is TRBV15, with a weak D call TRBD1 (5 bases). V lost 9 bases to trimming and J lost 2 bases, with 10 bases between them. The CDR3 has 12 residues. Germline CDR1 and CDR2: LNHNV and YYDKDF (reference sequence).